This entry lists 6 T cell receptor beta chains sequenced from one sample in a study of T cell responses to AZD1222 COVID-19 vaccine. Assay: immunoSEQ multiplex PCR; the TCRdb copy retains only in-frame clones and omits some. Here the sample spans approximately 71,000 clones, 80% being singletons. The specimen was peripheral blood, collected on day 0 of AZD1222 vaccination. These receptor sequences come from an adult in good health.

The chain links TRBV11-2 to TRBJ1-1; 9 bases are shared with TRBD1. J lost 2 bases, V lost 1 base, and 5 bases had no gene match. Germline V gene data show CDR1 as SGHAT and CDR2 as FQNNGV. The length of the CDR3 is 16 residues. In DNA form, the CDR3 reads TGTGCCAGCAGCTTAGGACAGGGGGTGGGAAACACTGAAGCTTTCTTT. It codes for CASSLGQGVGNTEAFF.

As DNA, the CDR3 is TGTGCCAGCAGCTTAACAACAGGGGCCTCTAATGAAAAACTGTTTTTT. Encoded protein: CASSLTTGASNEKLFF. V is TRBV7-2 and J is TRBJ1-4, with 7 bases that match TRBD1. CDR1 is SGHTA and CDR2 is FQGNSA in the germline V gene. This CDR3 region has 16 residues. After removal of 2 bases from V and 3 bases from J, the junction contained 6 bases not matched to a gene.

The chain uses TRBV4-1 and TRBJ1-6, with D uncertain. In germline, CDR1 is MGHRA, CDR2 YSYEKL. This CDR3 is 17 amino acids long. The V and J ends lost 1 base and 5 bases respectively, with 15 bases between them. CDR3 amino acids: CASSQASGWGDNSPLHF. The CDR3 DNA sequence: TGCGCCAGCAGCCAAGCCAGCGGTTGGGGAGATAATTCACCCCTCCACTTT.

This clone has only one observation. This chain links TRBV12-5 with TRBJ1-3; the D is unclear. Germline CDR1 and CDR2: LGHNT and FRNRAP. V gave up 2 bases and J gave up 1 base, with 12 bases separating them. The CDR3 is 16 amino acids. CDR3 amino acids: CASGLWSAKSGNTIYF. CDR3 DNA: TGTGCTAGTGGTTTGTGGTCGGCTAAGTCTGGAAACACCATATATTTT.

This CDR3 reads CASTPVSRNIQYF. The CDR3 DNA sequence: TGTGCCAGCACCCCCGTTTCTCGGAACATTCAGTACTTC. The chain couples TRBV2 to TRBJ2-4; D remains unclear. V was pared by 7 bases and J by 7 bases, with 14 bases between. This CDR3 spans 13 amino acids. Germline lookup yields CDR1 SNHLY and CDR2 FYNNEI.

This sequence joins TRBV11-1 and TRBJ1-2; 10 bases fit TRBD1. The CDR3 extends over 15 amino acids. J lost 7 bases, V lost 2 bases, and 7 bases had no gene match. Looked up from germline, CDR1 is SGHAT and CDR2 is FQDESV (reference sequence). The CDR3, as DNA: TGTGCCAGCAGCTTACGAGGGACAGGGGATGGTGGCTACACCTTC. Protein sequence: CASSLRGTGDGGYTF.